Included here is one T cell receptor (beta chain) sequence, with context. Based on its abundance in the sample, this clonotype is medium-sized (0.01 to 0.1%). The antigen it binds to is not known. It has no much larger one-base neighbor in the sample; base qualities were not kept. A case-control design nested within a healthcare worker cohort in London, UK, was used, with weekly nasopharyngeal swab PCR tests and blood sampling performed. Between 23 and 31 March 2020, the week of the UK lockdown, healthcare workers were enrolled and then followed up weekly for as long as 16 weeks. The library was built by means of 5' RACE. Sequencing took place on a NextSeq 500. The TCR library protocol attached unique molecular identifiers to individual cDNA molecules to correct for sequencing error and PCR bias. Both TCR alpha and beta chains were sequenced, and tight co-correlation was observed between alpha and beta sequence abundances in each sample. On the study's bioinformatics: Decombinator V4 was used to annotate TCR sequences for V gene, J gene and CDR3. TCRs were defined as expanded if a significant change between any two time points was detected under a Poisson model with p below 0.0001. Abundances of TCRs were expressed as counts per million after normalisation to the total number of TCRs sequenced in each sample. VDJdb, accessed on 1 November 2021, was searched for TCRs annotated for CMV, EBV and SARS-CoV-2, and TCRs annotated for more than one antigen were excluded. The raw public data were reprocessed by TCRdb itself: fastp quality trimming at Q25, MiXCR clonotype calling, in-frame beta chains only. Rows with one shared CDR3 protein collapse into an entry with the most common genes and DNA. TCRdb's processing, not the authors', yielded these V and J calls. The sample table contains more than 20,000 distinct CDR3 sequences; only one count was recorded for about 4% of them. The top ten clonotypes cover 4.4% of the sample.

This sample was taken from a study of early T cells in non-severe SARS-CoV-2 infection (dated by TCRdb to 2020 to 2023). Concerning the study at large: Bulk RNA from unsorted whole blood was used for TCR sequencing, so alpha and beta chains could not be paired.

Findings and caveats that apply to the study as a whole: Matching against VDJdb was skewed toward anti-spike CD8 responses, likely underestimated virus-specific expansions, and missed private and CD4 specificities.

This clonotype originated in an adult who was a healthcare worker with PCR-confirmed SARS-CoV-2 infection or an uninfected control (not recorded which). The sequenced material came from whole blood.

Here the CDR3 is given as CASRQGAIAFF. The sequenced DNA is TGCGCCAGCAGACAAGGAGCGATAGCTTTCTTT. The chain is encoded by TRBV5-1 joined to TRBJ1-1, with no D gene named confidently. Trimming removed 5 bases from V and 10 bases from J, leaving 12 bases between the germline ends. The CDR3, cysteine through phenylalanine, is 11 amino acids long. The retained sequence is limited to the CDR3, 33 bases, with the frame set at the first base. The germline V gene yields SGHRS for CDR1 and YFSETQ for CDR2.